A single sample is the source of the 3 T cell receptor beta chains below, sequenced in a study of siplizumab effects on memory and regulatory T cells. Produced via immunoSEQ multiplex PCR; TCRdb's table is partial and in-frame only. The profile covers 100,000 or so clones, with over 90% appearing a single time and more than 10% taken by the ten largest. Sequenced sample: non-Treg CD4+ T cells sorted from blood. Source of these receptors: a human donor in good health.

This rearrangement joins TRBV6-4 to TRBJ2-2; 7 bases align to TRBD1. CDR1 and CDR2 from the germline V gene are MRHNA and SNTAGT. The length of the CDR3 is 16 residues. V was clipped by 3 bases and J by 2 bases; unmatched bases: 6. CDR3 DNA sequence: TGTGCCAGCAGTGATGTGGGGACAGTTAACACCGGGGAGCTGTTTTTT. Translated, it gives CASSDVGTVNTGELFF.

The chain joins TRBV4-2 to TRBJ2-2, with 7 bases lining up with TRBD2. The germline gives CDR1 LGHNA, CDR2 YNFKEQ. The CDR3 consists of 15 residues. V gave up 3 bases and J gave up 1 base; unmatched junction bases: 2. The CDR3 DNA is TGTGCCAGCAGCCAGGAGCGGGGGAACACCGGGGAGCTGTTTTTT. Amino acid sequence: CASSQERGNTGELFF.

The rearrangement uses TRBV18 and TRBJ1-5; D unclear. The CDR3 totals 13 residues. Germline assignment: CDR1 KGHSH and CDR2 LQKENI. V was pared by 2 bases and J by 0 bases, with 2 bases between. The CDR3 protein is CASSPGSNQPQHF. In DNA, the CDR3 is TGTGCCAGCTCACCAGGTAGCAATCAGCCCCAGCATTTT.